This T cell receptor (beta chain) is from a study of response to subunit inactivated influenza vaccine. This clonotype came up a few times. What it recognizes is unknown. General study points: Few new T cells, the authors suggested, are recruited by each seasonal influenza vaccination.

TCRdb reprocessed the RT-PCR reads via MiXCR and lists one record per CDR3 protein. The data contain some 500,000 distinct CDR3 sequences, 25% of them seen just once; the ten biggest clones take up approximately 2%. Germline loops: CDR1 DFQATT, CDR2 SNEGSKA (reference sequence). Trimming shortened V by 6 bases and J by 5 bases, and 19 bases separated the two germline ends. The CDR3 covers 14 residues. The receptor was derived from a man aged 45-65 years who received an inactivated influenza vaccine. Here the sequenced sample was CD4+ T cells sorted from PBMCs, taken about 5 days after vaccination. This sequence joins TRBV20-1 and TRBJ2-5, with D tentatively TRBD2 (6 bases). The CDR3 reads CSAPTSRGWETQYF. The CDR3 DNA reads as TGCAGTGCACCGACTAGTCGGGGTTGGGAGACCCAGTACTTC.